Included here is one T cell receptor beta chain sequence, with context. The target antigen is unknown. Trimming removed 4 bases at V and 5 bases at J, with 5 bases between. The CDR3 is made up of 12 amino acids. Germline V gene data show CDR1 as MNHEY and CDR2 as SMNVEV (reference sequence). This sample is drawn from a study of OX40 agonist ivuxolimab in advanced cancers. Findings and caveats of the study: The CD4+ and CD8+ T cells in the blood had expanded clonally by week 6 at 0.1 to 3.0 mg/kg. Expanded peripheral T cells had an undetermined antigen specificity.

The assay was immunoSEQ multiplex PCR, and TCRdb's table has in-frame clones only and misses some. The sample carries 40,000 to 60,000 clones, roughly 91% recorded once. The material was CD4+ or CD8+ T cells sorted from blood, obtained in a trial of the OX40 agonist ivuxolimab. J is TRBJ2-2 and V is TRBV27; D may be TRBD2 (5 bases). This clonotype was obtained from an adult with an advanced solid tumor such as melanoma, head and neck, liver or kidney cancer. CDR3 in amino acids: CASSSGTGELFF. In nucleotides, the CDR3 is TGTGCCAGCAGTTCGGGAACCGGGGAGCTGTTTTTT.